The 13 T cell receptor beta chains in this list originate from one sample, sequenced in a study of blood T cell repertoires in COVID-19. Clones were read by immunoSEQ multiplex PCR, and TCRdb kept only the in-frame ones, dropping some. Of hundreds of thousands of clones in the sample, approximately 83% were seen once. What was sequenced was PBMCs or T cells enriched from blood (not recorded which). The receptors were sampled from a man aged 30-40 years who had recovered from COVID-19.

The rearrangement joins TRBV7-8 to TRBJ2-3; 12 positions agree with TRBD2. Germline trimming cut 3 bases from V and 0 bases from J; bases unmatched to any gene: 7. Germline CDR1 is SGHVS and CDR2 is FQNEAQ. This CDR3 is 18 amino acids long. DNA of the CDR3: TGTGCCAGCAGCTTTGGACTAGCGGGGATTACTAGCACAGATACGCAGTATTTT. This codes for CASSFGLAGITSTDTQYF.

This clone came up a few times. The chain employs TRBV6-4 and TRBJ1-2; no definite D call. This CDR3 has 12 amino acids. Germline CDR1 and CDR2: MRHNA and SNTAGT. Trimming pared 3 bases from V and 5 bases from J, leaving 7 bases between. CDR3 sequence (DNA): TGTGCCAGCAGTGAGCGGGGTTATGGCTACACCTTC. Protein sequence: CASSERGYGYTF.

V gene TRBV19 combines with J gene TRBJ2-1; possibly TRBD1 for D (6 bases). Germline V gene lookup returns CDR1 LNHDA and CDR2 SQIVND (reference sequence). V lost 9 bases to trimming and J lost 0 bases, with 15 bases between them. This CDR3 spans 15 amino acids. The CDR3 DNA reads as TGTGCCAGCCAAAGAGGACAGAGCTCCTACAATGAGCAGTTCTTC. Translating it yields CASQRGQSSYNEQFF.

The chain links TRBV19 to TRBJ1-1, with D possibly TRBD1 on 6 matching bases. The CDR3 is 12 residues long. The germline V gene encodes CDR1 LNHDA and CDR2 SQIVND (reference sequence). The V and J ends lost 5 bases and 3 bases respectively, with 7 bases between them. The CDR3 bases are TGTGCCAGTAGTCGACAGGACACTGAAGCTTTCTTT. It translates to CASSRQDTEAFF.

This chain joins TRBV4-2 and TRBJ1-1; D unresolved. The CDR3 extends over 14 amino acids. The V end lost 0 bases, the J end lost 3 bases, and 8 bases lay between the germline ends. Germline V gives CDR1 LGHNA, CDR2 YNFKEQ. The CDR3 DNA follows: TGTGCCAGCAGCCAAGATTCCGGTCACACTGAAGCTTTCTTT. As protein: CASSQDSGHTEAFF.

The J gene is TRBJ1-4, the V gene TRBV9, with D tentatively TRBD1 (5 bases). This CDR3 is 14 amino acids long. Trimming removed 4 bases from V and 8 bases from J, with 15 bases in between. Germline-derived CDR1 and CDR2 are SGDLS and YYNGEE. CDR3 protein: CASSPGGAREKLFF. The CDR3 nucleotides read TGTGCCAGCAGCCCTGGAGGGGCCCGGGAAAAACTGTTTTTT.

Regarding this clone: The junction and the germline gene differ at one end; a read error may be behind it. The J gene is TRBJ2-1, the V gene TRBV10-3; 8 bases are shared with TRBD2. CDR1 ENHRY and CDR2 SYGVKD come from the germline V gene. This CDR3 comprises 15 residues. CDR3 sequence: CAISAAAGDYYEQFF. The CDR3 DNA follows: TGTGCCATCAGTGCGGCAGCGGGGGACTACTATGAGCAGTTCTTC.

The chain joins TRBV6-6 to TRBJ2-1; D perhaps matches TRBD2 (6 bases). There are 13 residues in the CDR3. Germline values: CDR1 MNHNY, CDR2 SVGAGI (reference sequence). Trimming removed 2 bases from V and 7 bases from J, with 9 bases in between. In nucleotides, the CDR3 is TGTGCCAGCAGTTACAGTGCGGGAAATGAGCAGTTCTTC. This sequence encodes CASSYSAGNEQFF.

The chain is built from TRBV4-1 and TRBJ2-1; 10 bases align to TRBD2. Trimming at V came to 1 base and at J to 4 bases, leaving 10 bases not matched to a gene. The CDR3 extends over 18 amino acids. Germline V lookup: CDR1 MGHRA, CDR2 YSYEKL. DNA for the CDR3: TGCGCCAGCAGCCAAGCCCCGGCTAGCGGGGGTCCTTACAATGAGCAGTTCTTC. This codes for CASSQAPASGGPYNEQFF.

The table lists this clone with a few counts. The chain uses TRBV4-3 and TRBJ2-1; the match to TRBD1 covers 7 bases. The CDR3 sequence is 15 residues long. Germline lookup yields CDR1 LGHNA and CDR2 YSLEER. The junction had 7 bases not matched to a gene; V was cut back by 4 bases and J by 4 bases. The CDR3 bases are TGCGCCAGCAGCCCCGAAGGGGGCGCGTACAATGAGCAGTTCTTC. It translates to CASSPEGGAYNEQFF.

This chain links TRBV5-1 with TRBJ2-7; TRBD1 might be the D (5 bases). V lost 4 bases and J 5 bases, leaving 19 bases between the germline ends. CDR1 SGHRS and CDR2 YFSETQ come from the germline V gene. The CDR3 spans 15 residues. The CDR3 DNA follows: TGCGCCAGCAGCCCATACTCCCGCCAGGGCCACGAGCAGTACTTC. It is translated as CASSPYSRQGHEQYF.

The CDR3 region is CASSRLVGEQYF. For the CDR3, the DNA is TGTGCCAGCAGCCGCCTAGTCGGCGAGCAGTACTTC. The V call is TRBV3-1 (or the pseudogene TRBV3-2), the J call TRBJ2-7; D is uncertain. CDR1 and CDR2 from the germline V gene are LGHDT and YNNKEL (reference sequence). The CDR3 is 12 amino acids. V lost 4 bases and J 6 bases, leaving 10 bases between the germline ends.

The DNA of the CDR3 is TGTGCCAGCAGCCCCCGGACAGGGTTGCAAAACATTCAGTACTTC. The encoded protein is CASSPRTGLQNIQYF. The gene calls are TRBV3-1 (or the pseudogene TRBV3-2) and TRBJ2-4, with 8 bases matching TRBD1. J was trimmed by 5 bases and V by 4 bases; bases with no gene match: 7. Germline V gene data show CDR1 as LGHDT and CDR2 as YNNKEL (reference sequence). The CDR3 consists of 15 residues.